This T cell receptor (beta chain) is drawn from a study of blood T cells in healthy people across ages. General study points: Both higher diversity and more naive CD4+ cells marked long-lived donors when set against aged donors.

The CDR3 consists of 14 residues. Per the germline V gene, CDR1 is MNHEY and CDR2 is SVGEGT. V gave up 7 bases and J gave up 6 bases, with 19 bases separating them. Regarding this clonotype: Its antigen is not known.

A second PCR, run for about 7 to 11 cycles, used a sample-barcoded 5' primer plus a J-beta primer mix. Each of the samples gave a minimum of 3 million paired-end reads that contained CDR3. TCRdb used MiXCR to reprocess the 5' RACE reads, holding one entry per CDR3 protein. This table has roughly 1.4 million distinct CDR3 sequences, approximately 63% appearing once. The V and J genes are TRBV6-2 or TRBV6-3 and TRBJ2-7; the D gene is possibly TRBD1 (5 bases). The source material was blood. The clonotype originates from a man between 18 and 29 years old in good health. This CDR3 is CASTNGFAGREQYF. The CDR3 nucleotides are TGTGCCAGCACAAACGGCTTCGCAGGGCGCGAGCAGTACTTC.